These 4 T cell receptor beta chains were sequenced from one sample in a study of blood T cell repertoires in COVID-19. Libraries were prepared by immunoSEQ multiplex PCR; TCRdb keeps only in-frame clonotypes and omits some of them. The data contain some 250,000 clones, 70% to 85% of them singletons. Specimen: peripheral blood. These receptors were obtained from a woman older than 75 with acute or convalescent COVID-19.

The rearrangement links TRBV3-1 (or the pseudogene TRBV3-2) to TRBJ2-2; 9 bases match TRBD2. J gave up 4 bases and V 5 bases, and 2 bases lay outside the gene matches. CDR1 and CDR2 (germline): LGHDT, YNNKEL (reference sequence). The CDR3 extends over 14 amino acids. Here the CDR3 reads CASSVSGGTGELFF. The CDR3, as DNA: TGTGCCAGCAGCGTTAGCGGGGGCACCGGGGAGCTGTTTTTT.

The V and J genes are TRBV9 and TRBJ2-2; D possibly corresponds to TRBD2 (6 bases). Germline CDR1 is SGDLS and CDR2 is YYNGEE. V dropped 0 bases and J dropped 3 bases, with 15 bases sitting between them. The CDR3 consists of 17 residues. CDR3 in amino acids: CASSVAYTGVYTGELFF. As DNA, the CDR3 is TGTGCCAGCAGCGTAGCGTACACGGGAGTCTACACCGGGGAGCTGTTTTTT.

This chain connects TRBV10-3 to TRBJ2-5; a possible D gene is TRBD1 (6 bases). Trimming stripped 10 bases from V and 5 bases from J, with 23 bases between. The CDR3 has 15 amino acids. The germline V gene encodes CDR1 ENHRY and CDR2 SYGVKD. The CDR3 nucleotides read TGTGCCACCGAAGGGGCGAGGGGGATAGGGGAGACCCAGTACTTC. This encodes CATEGARGIGETQYF.

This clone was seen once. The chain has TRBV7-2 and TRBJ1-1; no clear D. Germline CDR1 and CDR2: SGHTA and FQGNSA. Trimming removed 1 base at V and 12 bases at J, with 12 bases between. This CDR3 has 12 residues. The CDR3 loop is CASSLDVGRSFF. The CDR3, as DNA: TGTGCCAGCAGCTTAGATGTGGGGAGGTCTTTCTTT.